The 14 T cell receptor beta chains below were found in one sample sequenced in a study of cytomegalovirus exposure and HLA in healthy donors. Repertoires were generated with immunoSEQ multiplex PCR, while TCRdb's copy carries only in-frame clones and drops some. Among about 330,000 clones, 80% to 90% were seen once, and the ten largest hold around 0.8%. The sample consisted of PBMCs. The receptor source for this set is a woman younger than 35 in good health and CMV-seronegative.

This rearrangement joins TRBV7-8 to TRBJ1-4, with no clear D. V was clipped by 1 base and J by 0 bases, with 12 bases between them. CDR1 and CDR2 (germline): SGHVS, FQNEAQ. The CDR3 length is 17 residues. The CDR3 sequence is CASSLGPIFATNEKLFF. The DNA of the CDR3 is TGTGCCAGCAGCTTAGGTCCCATTTTTGCAACTAATGAAAAACTGTTTTTT.

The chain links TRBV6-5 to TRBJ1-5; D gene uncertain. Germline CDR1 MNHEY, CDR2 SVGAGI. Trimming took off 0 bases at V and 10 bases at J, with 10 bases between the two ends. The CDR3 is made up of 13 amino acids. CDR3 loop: CASSYSSGQPQHF. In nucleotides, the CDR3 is TGTGCCAGCAGTTACTCCTCGGGTCAACCCCAGCATTTT.

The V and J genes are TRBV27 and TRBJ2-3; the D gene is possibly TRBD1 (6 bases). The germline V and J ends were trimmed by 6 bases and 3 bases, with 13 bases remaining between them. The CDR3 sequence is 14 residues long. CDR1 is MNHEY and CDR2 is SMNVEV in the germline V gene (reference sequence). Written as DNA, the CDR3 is TGTGCCAGCAGCCAGGGGTGGGGAACAGATACGCAGTATTTT. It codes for CASSQGWGTDTQYF.

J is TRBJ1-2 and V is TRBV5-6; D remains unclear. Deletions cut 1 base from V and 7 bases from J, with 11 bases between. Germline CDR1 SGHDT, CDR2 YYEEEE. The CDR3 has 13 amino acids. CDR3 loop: CASSLPGSGGYTF. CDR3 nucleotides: TGTGCCAGCAGCTTGCCAGGATCTGGTGGCTACACCTTC.

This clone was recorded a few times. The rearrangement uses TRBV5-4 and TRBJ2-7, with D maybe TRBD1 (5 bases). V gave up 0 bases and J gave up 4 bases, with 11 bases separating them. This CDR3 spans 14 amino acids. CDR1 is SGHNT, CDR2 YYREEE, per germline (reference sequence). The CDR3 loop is CASSLEGRAYEQYF. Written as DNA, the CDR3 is TGTGCCAGCAGCTTGGAAGGCAGGGCATACGAGCAGTACTTC.

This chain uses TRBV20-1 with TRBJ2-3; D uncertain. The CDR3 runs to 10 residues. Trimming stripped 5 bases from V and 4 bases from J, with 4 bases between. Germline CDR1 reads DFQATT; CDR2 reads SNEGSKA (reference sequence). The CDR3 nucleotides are TGCAGTGCTCCCTCAGATACGCAGTATTTT. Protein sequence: CSAPSDTQYF.

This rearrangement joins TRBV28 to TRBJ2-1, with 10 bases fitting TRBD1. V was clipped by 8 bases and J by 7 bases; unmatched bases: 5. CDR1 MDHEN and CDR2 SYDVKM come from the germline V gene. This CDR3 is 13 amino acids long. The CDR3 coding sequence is TGTGCCAGCCGGGACAGGGGCCTGAATGAGCAGTTCTTC. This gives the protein CASRDRGLNEQFF.

CDR3 coding DNA: TGCGCCAGCAGCTTGAGTAGCGGGTGGGTAGATACGCAGTATTTT. Residues: CASSLSSGWVDTQYF. V and J are TRBV5-1 and TRBJ2-3; 7 bases are shared with TRBD2. The germline gives CDR1 SGHRS, CDR2 YFSETQ. The V and J ends lost 1 base and 5 bases, in that order; junction bases with no gene match: 7. This CDR3 comprises 15 residues.

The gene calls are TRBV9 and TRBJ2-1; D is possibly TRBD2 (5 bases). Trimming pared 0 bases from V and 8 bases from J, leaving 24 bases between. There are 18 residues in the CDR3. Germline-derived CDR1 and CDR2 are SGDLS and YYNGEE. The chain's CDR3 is CASSVGVGVGSGGDEQFF. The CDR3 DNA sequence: TGTGCCAGCAGCGTAGGAGTGGGAGTGGGGTCTGGAGGCGATGAGCAGTTCTTC.

DNA of the CDR3: TGTGCCAGCAGCTTCCGACAGGCGAACACCGGGGAGCTGTTTTTT. Translating it yields CASSFRQANTGELFF. The rearrangement links TRBV11-1 to TRBJ2-2, with D maybe TRBD1 (6 bases). Trimming left V 3 bases short and J 0 bases short, with 8 bases between. Germline V gene sequence: CDR1 SGHAT, CDR2 FQDESV (reference sequence). The CDR3 totals 15 residues.

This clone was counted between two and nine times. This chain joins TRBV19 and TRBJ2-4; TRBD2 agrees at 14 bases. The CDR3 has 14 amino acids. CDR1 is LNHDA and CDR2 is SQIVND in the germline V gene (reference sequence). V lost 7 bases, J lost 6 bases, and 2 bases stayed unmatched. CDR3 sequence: CASTTSGRANIQYF. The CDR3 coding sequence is TGTGCCAGTACGACTAGCGGGAGGGCAAACATTCAGTACTTC.

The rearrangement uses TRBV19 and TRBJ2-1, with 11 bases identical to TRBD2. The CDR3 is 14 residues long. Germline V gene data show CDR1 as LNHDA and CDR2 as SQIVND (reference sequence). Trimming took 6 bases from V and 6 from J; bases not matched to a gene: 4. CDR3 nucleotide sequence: TGTGCCAGTAGGAGACTAGCGGGGCTCAATGAGCAGTTCTTC. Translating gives CASRRLAGLNEQFF.

CDR3 amino acids: CSVGGQGELSGNTIYF. The CDR3 DNA reads TGCAGCGTTGGGGGACAGGGGGAACTCTCTGGAAACACCATATATTTT. The V call is TRBV29-1, the J call TRBJ1-3; 11 positions agree with TRBD1. With 4 bases clipped from V and 0 bases from J, the junction kept 5 bases outside the gene matches. Germline CDR1 reads SQVTM; CDR2 reads ANQGSEA. The CDR3 length is 16 residues.

CDR3 loop: CASGGQGATEAFF. The CDR3 nucleotides read TGTGCTAGTGGGGGACAGGGTGCCACTGAAGCTTTCTTT. The chain has TRBV12-5 and TRBJ1-1; 9 bases align to TRBD1. The germline V gene has CDR1 LGHNT and CDR2 FRNRAP. The CDR3 spans 13 residues. Trimming removed 6 bases from V and 4 bases from J; junction bases left unmatched: 3.